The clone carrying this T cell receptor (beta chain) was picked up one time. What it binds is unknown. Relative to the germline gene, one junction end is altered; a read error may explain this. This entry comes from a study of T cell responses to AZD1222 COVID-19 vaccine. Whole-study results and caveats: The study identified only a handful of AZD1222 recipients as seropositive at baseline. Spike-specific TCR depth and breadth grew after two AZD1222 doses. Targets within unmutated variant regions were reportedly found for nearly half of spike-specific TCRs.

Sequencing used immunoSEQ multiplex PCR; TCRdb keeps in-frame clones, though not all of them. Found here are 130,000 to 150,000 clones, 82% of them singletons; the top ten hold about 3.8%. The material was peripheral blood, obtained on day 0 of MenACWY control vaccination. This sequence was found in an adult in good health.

The CDR3 DNA reads as TGTGCCAGCAGTCGGGACAGCAATTCAGCCGAGCGGTTCTTC. This gives the protein CASSRDSNSAERFF. The chain is built from TRBV6-6 and TRBJ2-1; 7 bases align to TRBD1. This CDR3 has 14 residues. Germline-derived CDR1 and CDR2 are MNHNY and SVGAGI (reference sequence).